The clone carrying this T cell receptor (beta chain) was counted at least ten times. Its cognate antigen is unknown. Time point described: newly diagnosed GD, antithyroid drugs for less than 3 months. TCR sequences were obtained from RNA taken from PBMCs. The sample originates from a study of regulatory T cells in long-lasting Graves disease. Points from the study as a whole: Lower TCR diversity characterized persistent Graves' patients relative to newly diagnosed patients. Persistent disease preferred TRBV28, TRBJ1-2 and TRBJ2-5. Analysis covered peripheral blood alone, not thyroid tissue.

The CDR3 loop spans 15 amino acids. The germline V gene encodes CDR1 MGHRA and CDR2 YSYEKL. Germline trimming cut 1 base from V and 8 bases from J; bases unmatched to any gene: 7. Through Arm-PCR of CDR3 regions and iRepertoire HTBI primers, TCR beta libraries were built. Each CDR3 protein gets one entry after TCRdb re-called the multiplex PCR reads with MiXCR. The sample has approximately 300,000 distinct CDR3 sequences; more than 15% are singletons. The source was peripheral blood mononuclear cells (PBMCs), collected at new diagnosis, from a patient treated with antithyroid drugs. The chain recombines TRBV4-1 with TRBJ2-3; TRBD2 agrees at 9 bases. This TCR was sampled from a female donor with Graves disease. CDR3 DNA: TGCGCCAGCAGCCAAGTCGAGACTAGCGGTGGTACGCAGTATTTT. This gives the protein CASSQVETSGGTQYF.